This TCR beta chain was sequenced during a study of control samples from healthy donors and cancer patients. The protocol was immunoSEQ multiplex PCR, while the TCRdb copy is restricted to in-frame clones and leaves out a portion. This table holds about 130,000 clones, 80% to 95% found once. CDR1 and CDR2 (germline): MDHEN, SYDVKM. Trimming removed 2 bases at V and 10 bases at J, with 3 bases between. The CDR3 is made up of 10 amino acids. Material: blood. The source is a man aged 18-30 years in good health. V usage is TRBV28 and J usage is TRBJ1-5; D gene uncertain. The CDR3 sequence: CASSLNPQHF. DNA of the CDR3: TGTGCCAGCAGTTTAAACCCCCAGCATTTT.